These 20 T cell receptor beta chains came from one sample sequenced in a study of blood T cell repertoires in COVID-19. Here immunoSEQ multiplex PCR was the method, and the copy in TCRdb shows in-frame clones only, minus some. The repertoire has 80,000 or so clones, roughly 73% of them found once; the top ten carry 9.9%. The sequencing input was peripheral blood. The receptors originated from a human donor in a cohort sampled during active COVID-19.

This chain's CDR3 is CASSFRTGTDLNTEAFF. CDR3 coding DNA: TGTGCCAGCAGCTTCAGGACAGGGACAGACCTGAACACTGAAGCTTTCTTT. The V and J genes are TRBV7-8 and TRBJ1-1; the match to TRBD1 covers 8 bases. The CDR3 has 17 amino acids. CDR1 and CDR2 (germline): SGHVS, FQNEAQ. V shed 3 bases and J 0 bases; nucleotides not matched to a gene: 9.

The chain uses TRBV18 and TRBJ1-3; 7 nucleotides line up with TRBD1. Germline V gene sequence: CDR1 KGHSH, CDR2 LQKENI. The CDR3 is 17 amino acids. V was clipped by 3 bases and J by 0 bases; unmatched bases: 8. The CDR3 loop is CASSPGQVVLSGNTIYF. The DNA for the CDR3 is TGTGCCAGCTCACCCGGACAGGTCGTACTCTCTGGAAACACCATATATTTT.

V gene TRBV4-1 combines with J gene TRBJ1-5; the match to TRBD1 covers 10 bases. V shed 8 bases and J 6 bases; nucleotides not matched to a gene: 10. The CDR3 contains 15 residues. Per the germline V gene, CDR1 is MGHRA and CDR2 is YSYEKL. In DNA form, the CDR3 reads TGCGCCAGCGCCCCCGACAGGGGGCTTGGTCAGCCCCAGCATTTT. It codes for CASAPDRGLGQPQHF.

This clone was seen a handful of times. This chain joins TRBV20-1 and TRBJ1-4; unclear D gene. The CDR3 totals 11 residues. The V gene's germline CDR1 is DFQATT and CDR2 SNEGSKA (reference sequence). The V end was cut by 7 bases, the J end by 4 bases, with 7 bases between. The CDR3 sequence is CSGQDNEKLFF. The CDR3 nucleotides are TGCAGTGGGCAGGATAATGAAAAACTGTTTTTT.

This chain links TRBV12-3 or TRBV12-4 with TRBJ1-2; D not certain. V shed 6 bases and J shed 8 bases, with 13 bases lying between them. The CDR3 is made up of 12 amino acids. CDR3 amino acids: CASSSSSGGYTF. The DNA of the CDR3 is TGTGCCAGCAGCTCGAGCTCGGGGGGCTACACCTTC.

The J gene is TRBJ1-2, the V gene TRBV30, with TRBD1 as a possible D gene (5 bases). V lost 8 bases to trimming and J lost 4 bases, with 14 bases between them. The CDR3 runs to 12 residues. In germline, CDR1 is GTSNPN, CDR2 SVGIG (reference sequence). The CDR3 DNA follows: TGTGCCCGGCAGGGCCAAGGCTATGGCTACACCTTC. Translated, it gives CARQGQGYGYTF.

The table lists this clone with a few counts. This chain uses TRBV7-6 with TRBJ2-7; TRBD2 agrees at 7 bases. V lost 1 base, J lost 5 bases, and 8 bases stayed unmatched. Germline values: CDR1 SGHVS, CDR2 FNYEAQ. The CDR3 has 15 amino acids. CDR3 protein: CASSLGGGSTDEQYF. The CDR3, as DNA: TGTGCCAGCAGCTTAGGGGGGGGGTCCACAGACGAGCAGTACTTC.

The rearrangement links TRBV18 to TRBJ2-5; D call uncertain. CDR1 KGHSH and CDR2 LQKENI come from the germline V gene. The CDR3 runs to 14 residues. V was cut by 3 bases and J by 5 bases, with 13 bases left in between. In DNA form, the CDR3 reads TGTGCCAGCTCACCCGGTAGCCCCGGGGAGACCCAGTACTTC. Its translation: CASSPGSPGETQYF.

CDR3 nucleotide sequence: TGTGCCAGCAGTTCCGCCGGACTGGCCTCCTACGAGCAGTACTTC. Its protein product is CASSSAGLASYEQYF. This chain joins TRBV6-2 or TRBV6-3 and TRBJ2-7, with D possibly TRBD2 on 5 matching bases. Trimming took off 4 bases at V and 0 bases at J, with 13 bases between the two ends. This CDR3 is built from 15 residues. CDR1 MNHEY and CDR2 SVGEGT come from the germline V gene.

The rearrangement links TRBV2 to TRBJ2-7, with D maybe TRBD1 (6 bases). Germline CDR1 SNHLY, CDR2 FYNNEI. V was trimmed by 4 bases and J by 5 bases, leaving 15 bases between them. The CDR3 totals 14 residues. The DNA for the CDR3 is TGTGCCAGCAGTGTAAGCCCAGGGGTCCACGAGCAGTACTTC. This gives the protein CASSVSPGVHEQYF.

V is TRBV5-8 and J is TRBJ2-7, with D possibly being TRBD2 (5 bases). The V end was cut by 0 bases, the J end by 1 base, with 17 bases between. The CDR3 spans 17 residues. From germline, CDR1 is SGHTS and CDR2 YDEGEE. The CDR3 sequence: CASSLDSLGRLSYEQYF. The DNA for the CDR3 is TGTGCCAGCAGCTTGGACTCCTTGGGGAGACTATCCTACGAGCAGTACTTC. The whole variable domain, filled in from reference TRBV5-8 and TRBJ2-7, reads EAGVTQSPTHLIKTRGQQATLRCSPISGHTSVYWYQQALGLGLQFLLWYDEGEERNRGNFPPRFSGRQFPNYSSELNVNALELEDSALYLCASSLDSLGRLSYEQYFGPGTRLTVT.

The V gene is TRBV7-9, the J gene TRBJ1-2; 7 bases are a match to TRBD1. This CDR3 is 13 amino acids long. The junction had 3 bases not matched to a gene; V was cut back by 2 bases and J by 6 bases. The germline CDR1 and CDR2 sequences are SEHNR and FQNEAQ (reference sequence). The CDR3 region is CASSLQGDHGYTF. CDR3 nucleotide sequence: TGTGCCAGCAGCTTACAGGGGGACCATGGCTACACCTTC.

Points on this clone: Germline is not matched at one junction end, which may reflect a read error. This chain joins TRBV10-3 and TRBJ2-7; 9 bases are shared with TRBD1. CDR3 length: 11 amino acids. CDR1 and CDR2 (germline): ENHRY, SYGVKD. The CDR3, as DNA: TGTGCCACTATCGGGACAGGGAGAATCCACTTC. Residues: CATIGTGRIHF.

This clone came up once. The chain recombines TRBV28 with TRBJ1-5; 7 positions match TRBD1. J lost 3 bases, V lost 5 bases, and 7 bases had no gene match. The germline gives CDR1 MDHEN, CDR2 SYDVKM. The CDR3 contains 15 residues. The CDR3 spells CASSKIDRDNQPQHF. CDR3 coding DNA: TGTGCCAGCAGTAAGATCGACAGGGACAATCAGCCCCAGCATTTT.

The gene calls are TRBV7-9 and TRBJ2-7; tentatively, D is TRBD2 (6 bases). This CDR3 region has 14 residues. Germline CDR1 is SEHNR and CDR2 is FQNEAQ (reference sequence). V gave up 1 base and J gave up 6 bases, with 13 bases separating them. CDR3 nucleotides: TGTGCCAGCAGCTTAGAGGGAGGTTGGAGCGAGCAGTACTTC. This encodes CASSLEGGWSEQYF. The whole variable domain, filled in from reference TRBV7-9 and TRBJ2-7, reads DTGVSQNPRHKITKRGQNVTFRCDPISEHNRLYWYRQTLGQGPEFLTYFQNEAQLEKSRLLSDRFSAERPKGSFSTLEIQRTEQGDSAMYLCASSLEGGWSEQYFGPGTRLTVT.

The DNA of the CDR3 is TGTGCCAGCAGTTACTCGTTACAGTTCAATGAGCAGTTCTTC. This gives the protein CASSYSLQFNEQFF. The chain uses TRBV6-5 and TRBJ2-1; unclear D gene. Germline assignment: CDR1 MNHEY and CDR2 SVGAGI. The CDR3 extends over 14 amino acids. V gave up 0 bases and J gave up 6 bases, with 9 bases separating them.

This rearrangement joins TRBV27 to TRBJ1-2; 9 bases are shared with TRBD1. Germline assignment: CDR1 MNHEY and CDR2 SMNVEV (reference sequence). The CDR3 length is 17 residues. With V trimmed by 1 base and J by 4 bases, 10 bases remained unmatched. CDR3 in DNA: TGTGCCAGCAGTTTATTTGGGGGACAGGGATGGGTCTATGGCTACACCTTC. Its translation: CASSLFGGQGWVYGYTF.

The J gene is TRBJ1-4, the V gene TRBV5-1; D perhaps matches TRBD1 (6 bases). The V gene's germline CDR1 is SGHRS and CDR2 YFSETQ. V lost 4 bases and J lost 10, with 20 bases in between. The CDR3 spans 15 residues. In DNA, the CDR3 is TGCGCCAGCAGCGACCCATCGGGACAACCCGGAAAACTGTTTTTT. Encoded protein: CASSDPSGQPGKLFF.

The V gene is TRBV28, the J gene TRBJ2-2, with D maybe TRBD1 (6 bases). The CDR3 length is 14 residues. V was shortened by 7 bases and J by 5 bases, with 14 bases between the two germline ends. Per germline, CDR1 MDHEN and CDR2 SYDVKM. The CDR3 spells CASMSGVRTGELFF. The CDR3, as DNA: TGTGCCAGCATGTCAGGGGTTCGGACCGGGGAGCTGTTTTTT.

This clone was detected only once. The chain carries TRBV9 and TRBJ2-7; the match to TRBD1 covers 9 bases. The CDR3 is 16 amino acids. The V segment lost 2 bases and the J segment 6 bases; nucleotides outside the gene matches: 12. CDR1 SGDLS and CDR2 YYNGEE come from the germline V gene. The CDR3 loop is CASSVSGTGPILEQYF. The CDR3 bases are TGTGCCAGCAGCGTCTCCGGGACAGGGCCCATCCTCGAGCAGTACTTC. Based on the CDR3 plus reference TRBV9 and TRBJ2-7, the full variable domain is DSGVTQTPKHLITATGQRVTLRCSPRSGDLSVYWYQQSLDQGLQFLIQYYNGEERAKGNILERFSAQQFPDLHSELNLSSLELGDSALYFCASSVSGTGPILEQYFGPGTRLTVT.